The 22 T cell receptor beta chains in this list originate from one sample, sequenced in a study of blood T cell repertoires in COVID-19 (dated by TCRdb to the early 2020s). The library was produced with the immunoSEQ multiplex PCR assay. Held by TCRdb, this immuneACCESS table contains in-frame sequences only and omits some clones. Under half of the omission traces to an unresolved V gene where checked; the cause of the rest is unknown. This sample is represented by some 330,000 clones; 85% to 90% of them were singletons. The biggest ten clones account for less than 2% of the sample. Sequenced: peripheral blood. The receptors come from a woman aged 25-40 years with COVID-19, enrolled during active disease.

The chain links TRBV2 to TRBJ1-1; D remains unclear. Germline V gives CDR1 SNHLY, CDR2 FYNNEI. CDR3 length equals 15 residues. V was shortened by 11 bases and J by 0 bases, with 19 bases between the two germline ends. CDR3 DNA: TGTGCCTCTACTGACACGGCGTCCATGAACACTGAAGCTTTCTTT. This gives the protein CASTDTASMNTEAFF.

The chain uses TRBV28 and TRBJ2-7, with 8 bases identical to TRBD1. The CDR3 contains 14 residues. The germline V gene has CDR1 MDHEN and CDR2 SYDVKM. The trim removed 6 bases at V and 6 bases at J, leaving 10 bases unmatched. For the CDR3, the DNA is TGTGCCAGCAGGGCGCGCAGGGGGCGTAGCGAGCAGTACGTC. This translates into CASRARRGRSEQYV.

V is TRBV9 and J is TRBJ2-3; 7 nucleotides line up with TRBD1. The CDR3 length is 16 residues. Germline values: CDR1 SGDLS, CDR2 YYNGEE. V lost 1 base to trimming and J lost 3 bases; unmatched junction nucleotides: 8. Here the CDR3 DNA reads TGTGCCAGCAGCGTATTTATGAGACAGGGAACAGATACGCAGTATTTT. This sequence encodes CASSVFMRQGTDTQYF.

The rearrangement uses TRBV6-1 and TRBJ1-1, with TRBD1 matching 10 bases. Trimming removed 2 bases from V and 4 bases from J; junction bases left unmatched: 4. CDR1 is MNHNS and CDR2 is SASEGT in the germline V gene. This CDR3 has 15 amino acids. The CDR3 DNA sequence: TGTGCCAGCAGTGAATATGGACAGGGGGGCACTGAAGCTTTCTTT. It specifies CASSEYGQGGTEAFF.

The chain combines TRBV5-4 with TRBJ1-3, with 9 bases lining up with TRBD1. Germline values: CDR1 SGHNT, CDR2 YYREEE (reference sequence). Trimming cost V 5 bases and J 4 bases; bases outside gene matches: 7. The length of the CDR3 is 15 residues. This CDR3 reads CASSKQGASGNTIYF. The CDR3 coding sequence is TGTGCCAGCAGTAAACAGGGGGCGTCGGGAAACACCATATATTTT.

The CDR3 nucleotides read TGTGCCAGCAGAGACCTGGGAGGACGCAGTGAAGCTTTCTTT. It specifies CASRDLGGRSEAFF. V is TRBV6-5 and J is TRBJ1-1; D is uncertain. Deletions cut 6 bases from V and 7 bases from J, with 18 bases between. This CDR3 is built from 14 residues. CDR1 MNHEY and CDR2 SVGAGI come from the germline V gene.

V gene TRBV29-1 combines with J gene TRBJ2-1; D gene unclear. The CDR3 is made up of 11 amino acids. Trimming removed 8 bases at V and 4 bases at J, with 9 bases between. The V gene's germline CDR1 is SQVTM and CDR2 ANQGSEA. CDR3 DNA: TGCAGCTTTACAGCTTACAATGAGCAGTTCTTC. Protein sequence: CSFTAYNEQFF.

The V gene is TRBV27, the J gene TRBJ1-2, with 11 positions matching TRBD1. This CDR3 has 14 residues. Trimming at V came to 5 bases and at J to 4 bases, leaving 3 bases not matched to a gene. The V gene's germline CDR1 is MNHEY and CDR2 SMNVEV (reference sequence). CDR3 in amino acids: CASSRGTGGYGYTF. CDR3 bases: TGTGCCAGCAGTCGAGGGACAGGGGGCTATGGCTACACCTTC.

The rearrangement uses TRBV6-6 and TRBJ1-5; 7 bases map to TRBD1. The length of the CDR3 is 18 residues. Germline V gene lookup returns CDR1 MNHNY and CDR2 SVGAGI (reference sequence). The trim removed 5 bases at V and 10 bases at J, leaving 23 bases unmatched. CDR3 DNA sequence: TGTGCCAGCAGTCCCCCCGGGGACAGAACGGTCCCGCGTTATCCCCAGCATTTT. Its protein is CASSPPGDRTVPRYPQHF.

The chain carries TRBV7-2 and TRBJ1-2, with D tentatively TRBD1 (5 bases). The germline V gene has CDR1 SGHTA and CDR2 FQGNSA. V shed 5 bases and J shed 8 bases, with 18 bases lying between them. The CDR3 runs to 14 residues. The DNA for the CDR3 is TGTGCCAGCAGCGTAAGACAGTCGGGGAGGGGCTACACCTTC. Translation: CASSVRQSGRGYTF.

The J gene is TRBJ1-2, the V gene TRBV4-2, with 8 bases aligning to TRBD1. From germline, CDR1 is LGHNA and CDR2 YNFKEQ. The CDR3 runs 15 residues. The V gene end was trimmed by 5 bases and the J gene end by 7 bases; junction bases not matched to a gene: 12. CDR3 residues: CASSSRTGRGLGYTF. The DNA of the CDR3 is TGTGCCAGCAGCTCCCGAACGGGCAGGGGGCTTGGCTACACCTTC.

The chain joins TRBV29-1 to TRBJ1-2, with D hard to call. Germline V gene sequence: CDR1 SQVTM, CDR2 ANQGSEA. Trimming removed 6 bases from V and 0 bases from J, with 8 bases in between. CDR3 length equals 12 residues. CDR3 residues: CSVGGSNYGYTF. The CDR3 coding sequence is TGCAGCGTGGGAGGGTCTAACTATGGCTACACCTTC. Combining the CDR3 with reference TRBV29-1 and TRBJ1-2 gives the whole variable domain SAVISQKPSRDICQRGTSLTIQCQVDSQVTMMFWYRQQPGQSLTLIATANQGSEATYESGFVIDKFPISRPNLTFSTLTVSNMSPEDSSIYLCSVGGSNYGYTFGSGTRLTVV.

The chain recombines TRBV18 with TRBJ2-7, with 9 bases that match TRBD1. The CDR3 loop spans 16 amino acids. Trimming at V came to 6 bases and at J to 4 bases, leaving 13 bases not matched to a gene. Germline lookup yields CDR1 KGHSH and CDR2 LQKENI. The CDR3 reads CASSPAPGQGFYEQYF. CDR3 nucleotide sequence: TGTGCCAGCTCCCCGGCCCCGGGACAGGGATTTTACGAGCAGTACTTC.

The chain couples TRBV6-1 to TRBJ1-5; tentatively, D is TRBD1 (5 bases). The germline V gene has CDR1 MNHNS and CDR2 SASEGT. The germline V and J ends were trimmed by 3 bases and 0 bases, with 18 bases remaining between them. This CDR3 contains 18 residues. CDR3 sequence reads: CASSEARGGIYSNQPQHF. In nucleotides, the CDR3 is TGTGCCAGCAGTGAGGCCCGGGGGGGGATATATAGCAATCAGCCCCAGCATTTT.

The chain is built from TRBV27 and TRBJ1-1; D ambiguous. V lost 2 bases and J 0 bases, leaving 7 bases between the germline ends. CDR3 length equals 14 residues. The germline V gene encodes CDR1 MNHEY and CDR2 SMNVEV (reference sequence). The CDR3 nucleotides are TGTGCCAGCAGTTTACCAGGCATGAACACTGAAGCTTTCTTT. Amino acid sequence: CASSLPGMNTEAFF.

The chain carries TRBV7-8 and TRBJ2-2; a possible D gene is TRBD1 (5 bases). Trimming pared 5 bases from V and 6 bases from J, leaving 16 bases between. The CDR3 totals 15 residues. CDR1 and CDR2 (germline): SGHVS, FQNEAQ. For the CDR3, the DNA is TGTGCCAGCAGCGTCGAAGGTTCCAGGGCCGGGGAGCTGTTTTTT. This encodes CASSVEGSRAGELFF.

The rearrangement uses TRBV29-1 and TRBJ1-1; 10 bases match TRBD1. CDR1 is SQVTM, CDR2 ANQGSEA, per germline. The V and J ends lost 5 bases and 0 bases, in that order; junction bases with no gene match: 15. The CDR3 length is 18 residues. CDR3: CSVRGVRTGGPMNTEAFF. DNA of the CDR3: TGCAGCGTTCGGGGGGTCCGGACAGGGGGTCCGATGAACACTGAAGCTTTCTTT.

The genes are TRBV2 and TRBJ1-2; D is possibly TRBD1 (6 bases). The CDR3 length is 15 residues. Germline CDR1 and CDR2: SNHLY and FYNNEI. Trimming pared 4 bases from V and 3 bases from J, leaving 15 bases between. Here the CDR3 DNA reads TGTGCCAGCAGTGGGCGACCGGGGACACACTATGGCTACACCTTC. Protein: CASSGRPGTHYGYTF.

The V call is TRBV6-2 or TRBV6-3, the J call TRBJ1-1; TRBD1 is a possible D gene (5 bases). The CDR3 runs to 14 residues. The germline V gene encodes CDR1 MNHEY and CDR2 SVGEGT. Trimming pared 5 bases from V and 3 bases from J, leaving 13 bases between. Written as DNA, the CDR3 is TGTGCCAGCAGTCCCCCCTGGGGGGACACTGAAGCTTTCTTT. Its protein is CASSPPWGDTEAFF.

This sequence joins TRBV11-3 and TRBJ2-5; 7 bases map to TRBD2. The germline CDR1 and CDR2 sequences are SGHNT and YENEEA. J gave up 4 bases and V 1 base, and 9 bases lay outside the gene matches. The CDR3 is 16 amino acids. CDR3 DNA sequence: TGTGCCAGCAGCTTAGGAATGGGGGGACTATTAGAGACCCAGTACTTC. It translates to CASSLGMGGLLETQYF.

This clone was observed a single time. The genes are TRBV9 and TRBJ1-3; tentative D call: TRBD1 (6 bases). The CDR3 runs 17 residues. The germline V gene encodes CDR1 SGDLS and CDR2 YYNGEE. The V and J ends lost 0 bases and 8 bases respectively, with 21 bases between them. CDR3 in amino acids: CASSVALGQRGLDTIYF. Written as DNA, the CDR3 is TGTGCCAGCAGCGTAGCTTTAGGACAAAGGGGGTTGGACACCATATATTTT.

CDR3 residues: CASSSPGGTEAFF. In DNA, the CDR3 is TGTGCCAGCAGTTCCCCCGGTGGCACTGAAGCTTTCTTT. The V and J genes are TRBV12-3 or TRBV12-4 and TRBJ1-1; the D is unclear. The CDR3 sequence is 13 residues long. Trimming shortened V by 4 bases and J by 4 bases, and 10 bases separated the two germline ends.